This T cell receptor (beta chain) was recorded in a study of T cells in Graves' hyperthyroidism and ophthalmopathy (dated by TCRdb to the late 2010s). In terms of the full investigation: Peripheral blood samples were taken at initial diagnosis, before any treatment was given. The study also compared thyroid tissue and blood T-cell repertoires from a handful of Graves' hyperthyroidism patients. According to the paper, TCR Vbeta CDR3 sequencing was carried out on 135 peripheral blood samples, which came from approximately 41 ophthalmopathy, 75 to 80 hyperthyroidism and some 17 progressor patients. TCR V-J signatures able to tell the groups apart were searched for in a discovery cohort of 90 to 100 patients, of whom 43 had Graves' ophthalmopathy and roughly 57 had stable Graves' hyperthyroidism. For training and testing, the roughly 97 patients in the discovery cohort were randomly divided in a 7:3 ratio. Following sampling, methimazole starting at 30 mg daily was given to hyperthyroidism patients, and high-dose intravenous methylprednisolone was given to ophthalmopathy patients. An independent validation cohort of around 19 hyperthyroidism patients and 17 patients who later progressed to ophthalmopathy tested prospective prediction of ophthalmopathy. Summary of the overall study and its limitations: No statistical method was used to set the sample size in advance, and investigators knew the group allocation. Blood samples also contained most of the expanded thyroid clonotypes (frequency above 0.001), which suggests that blood repertoires may reflect thyroid immune responses. During validation, the model predicted progression to ophthalmopathy a median of around six months ahead of onset, with around 65% sensitivity and 72.22% specificity. A 13 V-J signature model separated ophthalmopathy from stable hyperthyroidism, with about 90% sensitivity and just under 84% specificity in cross-validation and 80%/75% in testing.

The TCR beta CDR3 regions were amplified from the RNA transcripts. The TCR CDR3 was subjected to a first round of RT-PCR using the HTBI primer set and the Qiagen OneStep RT-PCR kit. Libraries were constructed in a second round of multiplex PCR, after which size selection and purification were performed. Libraries were sequenced paired-end with 100 bp reads on an Illumina HiSeq2000. In the authors' own workflow: Raw data were processed with SOAPnuke, discarding reads with adapters, uncalled bases, mean Phred below 15, or no exact constant-primer or identifier match. COPE v1.2.5 was used to merge the high-quality paired reads, and each unique nucleotide sequence was defined as a clonotype. MiTCR v1.1 was used to align the clonotypes against IMGT TRBV, TRBD and TRBJ reference segments. Only V-J combinations with frequency above 0.0001, covering about 99% of repertoires, were analysed. The TCS score was defined as F50 (clonal expansion) divided by E x V (chaos), with BLOSUM62-based TCRdist calculated between CDR3 peptides within each V-J. Welch's t-statistics and random forest reduced 450 to 600 V-J features to 10 to 15, which were used in a naive Bayes classifier (R e1071). The raw public reads went through TCRdb reprocessing: fastp at Q25, MiXCR clone calling, in-frame beta chains kept. Rows with a matching CDR3 protein are joined into one entry that keeps the most common DNA and genes. The V and J calls were not made by the authors but by TCRdb's processing. Within this sample are roughly 130,000 distinct CDR3 sequences, with 22% of them counted one time only. Together, the top ten hold roughly 73% of the sample.

Remarks on this clonotype: Its antigen has not been determined. No base-level quality is on record; no much larger clone is a single base apart.

V is cut back by 0 bases and J by 1 base, with 6 bases in the junction unmatched. For CDR1 and CDR2, the germline V gene lists KGHDR and SFDVKD. The CDR3 covers 18 residues, taking in both the cysteine and the phenylalanine. The only DNA kept is the CDR3, 54 bases in frame from the first base. Hyperthyroidism patients were aged 18 to 65 years and newly diagnosed, with disease duration of less than 2 months. Patients with uncontrolled infections, other autoimmune diseases, pregnancy or lactation were excluded. Diagnoses relied on clinical symptoms, serum thyroxine and TRAb, thyroid ultrasound and orbital computed tomography. Blood from progressor patients was collected at the time of first diagnosis with hyperthyroidism, before any ophthalmopathy symptoms had appeared. PBMCs were separated from over 9 ml of fresh peripheral blood using Ficoll-Paque density gradient centrifugation. Progressor patients were defined as those initially diagnosed with Graves' hyperthyroidism in whom ophthalmopathy developed during follow-up. Trizol reagent was used to extract total RNA, and RNA quality was then checked on an Agilent 2100 Bioanalyzer.

This TCR was recovered from a woman between 45 and 60 years old with Graves' hyperthyroidism that later progressed to Graves' ophthalmopathy. The V and J genes are TRBV24-1 and TRBJ2-1; 9 nucleotides in the junction match TRBD2. Sequenced input: blood. The CDR3 protein: CATSDLGVSGRSYNEQFF. The DNA sequence is as follows: TGTGCCACCAGTGATTTGGGCGTTAGCGGGAGATCCTACAATGAGCAGTTCTTC.